This TCR beta chain was recovered during a study of siplizumab effects on memory and regulatory T cells. Profiling relied on immunoSEQ multiplex PCR, and the TCRdb table lists in-frame clones only, not all of them. The sample has approximately 9,700 clones, roughly two fifths seen once. Coculturing was carried out on the mixed lymphocyte reaction cells. It lasted 6 days and was done at 37°C. Details on this clone: The antigen remains unidentified.

The germline gives CDR1 MNHEY, CDR2 SVGAGI. This CDR3 has 14 residues. V lost 5 bases, J lost 5 bases, and 13 bases lay in between. The chain uses TRBV6-5 and TRBJ1-5; D not resolved. The TCR comes from a human donor in good health; the cells came from an allogeneic mixed lymphocyte reaction. Sequenced: CFSE-low (dividing) CD8+ T cells sorted from an allogeneic mixed lymphocyte reaction. CDR3 nucleotides: TGTGCCAGCAGTGATACCACGTCGGATCAGCCCCAGCATTTT. It is translated as CASSDTTSDQPQHF.